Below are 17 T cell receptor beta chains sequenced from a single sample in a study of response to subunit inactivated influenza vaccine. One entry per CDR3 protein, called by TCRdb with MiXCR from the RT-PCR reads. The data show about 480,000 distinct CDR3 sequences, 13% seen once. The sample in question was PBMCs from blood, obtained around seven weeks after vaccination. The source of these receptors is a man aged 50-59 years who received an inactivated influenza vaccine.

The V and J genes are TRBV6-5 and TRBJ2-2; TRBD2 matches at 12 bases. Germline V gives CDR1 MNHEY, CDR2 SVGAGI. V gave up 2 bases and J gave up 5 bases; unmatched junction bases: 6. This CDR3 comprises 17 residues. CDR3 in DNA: TGTGCCAGCAGTTACGCGACTAGCGGGAGCTGGACCGGGGAGCTGTTTTTT. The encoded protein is CASSYATSGSWTGELFF.

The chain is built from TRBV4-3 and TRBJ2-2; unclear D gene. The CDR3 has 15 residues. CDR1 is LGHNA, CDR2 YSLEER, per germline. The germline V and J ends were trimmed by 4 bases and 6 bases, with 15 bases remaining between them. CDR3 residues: CASSRAGQISGELFF. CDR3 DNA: TGCGCCAGCAGCCGGGCTGGGCAGATCTCCGGGGAGCTGTTTTTT.

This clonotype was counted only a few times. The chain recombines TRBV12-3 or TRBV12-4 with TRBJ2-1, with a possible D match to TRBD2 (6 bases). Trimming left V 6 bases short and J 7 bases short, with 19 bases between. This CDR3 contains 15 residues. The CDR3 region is CASRVHGEVGNEQFF. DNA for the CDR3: TGTGCCAGCAGGGTTCACGGGGAGGTGGGTAATGAGCAGTTCTTC.

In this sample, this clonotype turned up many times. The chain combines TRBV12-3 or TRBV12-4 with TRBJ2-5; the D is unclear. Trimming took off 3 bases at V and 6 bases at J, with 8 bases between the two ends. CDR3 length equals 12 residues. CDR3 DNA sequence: TGTGCCAGCAGTTTCAGTGGAAAGACCCAGTACTTC. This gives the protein CASSFSGKTQYF.

The CDR3: CASSLELVGNNEQFF. The CDR3 bases are TGTGCCAGCAGCTTAGAACTAGTCGGGAACAATGAGCAGTTCTTC. V is TRBV11-2 and J is TRBJ2-1; tentative D call: TRBD2 (5 bases). This CDR3 is 15 amino acids long. The germline V and J ends were trimmed by 0 bases and 5 bases, with 11 bases remaining between them. CDR1 and CDR2 from the germline V gene are SGHAT and FQNNGV.

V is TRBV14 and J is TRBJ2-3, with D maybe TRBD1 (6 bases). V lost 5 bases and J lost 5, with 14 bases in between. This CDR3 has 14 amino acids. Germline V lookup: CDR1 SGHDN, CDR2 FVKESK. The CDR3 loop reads CASSGGQKVDTQYF. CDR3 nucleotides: TGTGCCAGCAGCGGTGGACAGAAGGTAGATACGCAGTATTTT.

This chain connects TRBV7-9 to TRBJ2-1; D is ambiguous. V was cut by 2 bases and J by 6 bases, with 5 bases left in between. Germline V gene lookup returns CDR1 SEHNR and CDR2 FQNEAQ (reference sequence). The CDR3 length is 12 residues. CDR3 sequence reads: CASSLIPNEQFF. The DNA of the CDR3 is TGTGCCAGCAGCTTAATCCCCAATGAGCAGTTCTTC.

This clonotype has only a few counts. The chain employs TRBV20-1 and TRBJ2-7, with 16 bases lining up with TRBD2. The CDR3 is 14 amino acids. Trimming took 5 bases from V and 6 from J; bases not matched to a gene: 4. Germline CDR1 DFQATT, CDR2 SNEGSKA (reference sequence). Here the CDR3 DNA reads TGCAGTGCTGAGGGACTAGCGGGGGGGCGCGAGCAGTACTTC. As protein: CSAEGLAGGREQYF.

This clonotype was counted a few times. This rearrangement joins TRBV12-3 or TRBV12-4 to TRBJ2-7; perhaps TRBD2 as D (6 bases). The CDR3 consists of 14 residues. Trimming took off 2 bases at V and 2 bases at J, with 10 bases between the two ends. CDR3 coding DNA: TGTGCCAGCAGTTTAAGGGCTAGCGCCTACGAGCAGTACTTC. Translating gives CASSLRASAYEQYF.

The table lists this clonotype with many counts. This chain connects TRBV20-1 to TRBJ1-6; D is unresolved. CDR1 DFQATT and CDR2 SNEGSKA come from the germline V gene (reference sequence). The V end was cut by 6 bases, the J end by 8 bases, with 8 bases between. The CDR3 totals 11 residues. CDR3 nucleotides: TGCAGTGCGCTGGATGATTCACCCCTCCACTTT. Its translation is CSALDDSPLHF.

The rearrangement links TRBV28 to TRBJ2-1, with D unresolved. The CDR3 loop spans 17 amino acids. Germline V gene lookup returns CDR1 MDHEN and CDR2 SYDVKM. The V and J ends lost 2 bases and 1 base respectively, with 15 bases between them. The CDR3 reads CASSLPRAGRSYNEQFF. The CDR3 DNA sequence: TGTGCCAGCAGTTTACCACGGGCAGGAAGGTCCTACAATGAGCAGTTCTTC.

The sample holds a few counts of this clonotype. The CDR3 DNA sequence: TGCGCCAGCAGCCCCTACTATCTTCTAGCGGGGGAGACTAGCACAGATACGCAGTATTTT. Protein sequence: CASSPYYLLAGETSTDTQYF. The chain recombines TRBV4-3 with TRBJ2-3; 10 bases align to TRBD2. Germline lookup yields CDR1 LGHNA and CDR2 YSLEER. The CDR3 contains 20 residues. V was pared by 4 bases and J by 0 bases, with 16 bases of the junction left unmatched.

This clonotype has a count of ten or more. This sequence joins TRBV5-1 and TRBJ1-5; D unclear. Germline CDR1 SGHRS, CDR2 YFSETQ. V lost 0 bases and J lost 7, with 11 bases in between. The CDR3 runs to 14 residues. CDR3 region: CASSLEGKGQPQHF. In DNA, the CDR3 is TGCGCCAGCAGCTTGGAAGGGAAGGGACAGCCCCAGCATTTT.

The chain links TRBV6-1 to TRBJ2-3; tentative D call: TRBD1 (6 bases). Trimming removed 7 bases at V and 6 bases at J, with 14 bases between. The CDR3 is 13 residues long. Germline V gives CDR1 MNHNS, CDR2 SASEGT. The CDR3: CASTNLRGDTQYF. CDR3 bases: TGTGCCAGCACCAATCTCAGGGGCGATACGCAGTATTTT.

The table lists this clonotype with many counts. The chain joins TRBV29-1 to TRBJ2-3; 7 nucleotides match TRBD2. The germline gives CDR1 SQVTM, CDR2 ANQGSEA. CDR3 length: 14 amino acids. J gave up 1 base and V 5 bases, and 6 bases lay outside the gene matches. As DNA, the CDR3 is TGCAGCGTTTCAGGCGGGAGAGGCACAGATACGCAGTATTTT. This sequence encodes CSVSGGRGTDTQYF.

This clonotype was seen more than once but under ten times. Written as DNA, the CDR3 is TGTGCCAGCAGCTTAAGCCGGGACAACTACAATGAGCAGTTCTTC. Translating it yields CASSLSRDNYNEQFF. This chain connects TRBV7-3 to TRBJ2-1, with D maybe TRBD1 (6 bases). CDR3 length equals 15 residues. The ends were cut back, 1 base at V and 3 bases at J, with 10 bases in the middle. In germline, CDR1 is SGHTA, CDR2 FQGTGA.

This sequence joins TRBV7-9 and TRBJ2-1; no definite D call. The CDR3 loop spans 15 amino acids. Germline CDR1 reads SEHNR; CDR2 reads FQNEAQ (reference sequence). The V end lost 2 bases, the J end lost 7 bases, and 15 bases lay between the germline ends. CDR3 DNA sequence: TGTGCCAGCAGCTTACGGGCCGGTGGTCCAAATGAGCAGTTCTTC. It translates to CASSLRAGGPNEQFF.